This T cell receptor (beta chain) was captured in a study of cytomegalovirus exposure and HLA in healthy donors. The study, taken as a whole, reports: A list of more than 150 TCR beta chains associated with cytomegalovirus was given.

The CDR3 is 15 amino acids. Germline values: CDR1 SGHTA, CDR2 FQGTGA. V lost 1 base and J lost 9; bases outside the gene matches: 5. PCR primers comprised 60 Vbeta and 13 Jbeta primers. The table came from immunoSEQ multiplex PCR; TCRdb's copy has only in-frame clones and leaves some out. Among approximately 140,000 clones, around 78% were seen once, and the ten largest hold around 1.8%. This clone was detected once. Its antigen is unidentified. The sequence was collected from a woman aged 50 to 60 in good health and CMV-seronegative. What was sequenced was PBMCs. The V call is TRBV7-3, the J call TRBJ2-1, with TRBD2 matching 11 bases. Here the CDR3 DNA reads TGTGCCAGCAGCTTAAGACTAGCGGGACCAAGTGAGCAGTTCTTC. This sequence encodes CASSLRLAGPSEQFF.